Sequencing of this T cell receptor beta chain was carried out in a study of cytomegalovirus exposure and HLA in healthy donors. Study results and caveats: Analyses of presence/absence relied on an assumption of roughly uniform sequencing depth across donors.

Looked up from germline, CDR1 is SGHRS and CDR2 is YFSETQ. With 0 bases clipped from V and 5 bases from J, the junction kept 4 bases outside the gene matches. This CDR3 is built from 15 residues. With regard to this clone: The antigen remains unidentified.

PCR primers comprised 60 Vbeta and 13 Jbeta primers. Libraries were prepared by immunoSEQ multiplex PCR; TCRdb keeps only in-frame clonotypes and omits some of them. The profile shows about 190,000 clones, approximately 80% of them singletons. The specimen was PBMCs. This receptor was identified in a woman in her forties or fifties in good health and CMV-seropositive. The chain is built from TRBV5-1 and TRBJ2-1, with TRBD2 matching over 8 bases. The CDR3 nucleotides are TGCGCCAGCAGCTTGGGACGGACTAGCCACAATGAGCAGTTCTTC. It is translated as CASSLGRTSHNEQFF.